The present entry profiles one T cell receptor (beta chain) with its context. Its antigen is unidentified. The data were obtained in a study of cytomegalovirus exposure and HLA in healthy donors. General study results and limits: Other equally common chains were less clonally expanded than HLA-associated TCR beta chains, a later analysis showed.

V gave up 0 bases and J gave up 0 bases, with 10 bases separating them. The CDR3 is made up of 16 amino acids. CDR1 and CDR2 (germline): SGHRS, YFSETQ. Primers included in the PCR were 60 Vbeta and 13 Jbeta primers. Sequencing was performed with immunoSEQ multiplex PCR; in TCRdb, only in-frame clones are kept and a portion is missing. The sample lists around 190,000 clones; 70% to 85% were seen once. Sequencing was performed on PBMCs. V and J are TRBV5-1 and TRBJ2-1; unclear D gene. This receptor was taken from a woman aged 40 to 49 in good health and CMV-seronegative. The CDR3 protein is CASSLDAASSYNEQFF. The CDR3 DNA sequence: TGCGCCAGCAGCTTGGACGCGGCTAGCTCCTACAATGAGCAGTTCTTC.